This note documents a single TCR beta chain sequence. The antigen is unknown. These data belong to a study of T cells in Graves' hyperthyroidism and ophthalmopathy. The source material, RNA transcripts, was used to amplify TCR beta CDR3 regions. When the TCR CDR3 underwent first-round RT-PCR, the HTBI primer set was used. TCRdb reanalysed the multiplex PCR reads using MiXCR and keeps one entry per CDR3 protein. The sample carries roughly 630,000 distinct CDR3 sequences, 15% to 18% recorded once. Study results and limitations: The blood repertoire included most of the expanded thyroid clonotypes above 0.001.

Across 18 months, stable Graves' hyperthyroidism was marked by no progression to ophthalmopathy. Trimming stripped 3 bases from V and 8 bases from J, with 19 bases between. Germline values: CDR1 KGHDR, CDR2 SFDVKD. CDR3 length: 16 amino acids. This TCR was sampled from a woman in her thirties with Graves' hyperthyroidism. The sample was blood. The chain combines TRBV24-1 with TRBJ2-1, with D possibly being TRBD1 or TRBD2 (5 bases each). The chain's CDR3 is CATSDPARSLGDEQFF. CDR3 DNA: TGTGCCACCAGTGATCCCGCTCGCAGCCTGGGGGATGAGCAGTTCTTC.